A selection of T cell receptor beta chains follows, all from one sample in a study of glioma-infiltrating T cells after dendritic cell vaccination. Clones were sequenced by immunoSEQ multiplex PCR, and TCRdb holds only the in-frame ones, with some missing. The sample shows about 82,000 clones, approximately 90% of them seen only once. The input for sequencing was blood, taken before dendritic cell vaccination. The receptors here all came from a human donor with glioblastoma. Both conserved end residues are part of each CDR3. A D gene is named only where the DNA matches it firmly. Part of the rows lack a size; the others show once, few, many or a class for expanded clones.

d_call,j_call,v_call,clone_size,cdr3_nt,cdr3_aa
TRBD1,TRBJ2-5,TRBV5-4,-,TGTGCCAGCAGCTTACGGGTGGACAGGCAAGAGACCCAGTACTTC,CASSLRVDRQETQYF
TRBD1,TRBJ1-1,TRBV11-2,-,TGTGCCAGCAGTCGGGACAGGAACACTGAAGCTTTCTTT,CASSRDRNTEAFF
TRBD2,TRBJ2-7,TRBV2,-,TGTGCCAGCAAATCTAGCGGGAACTCCTACGAGCAGTACTTC,CASKSSGNSYEQYF
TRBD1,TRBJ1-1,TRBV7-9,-,TGTGCCAGCAGCCCGACAGGGGACGAAAGCCGAGCTTTCTTT,CASSPTGDESRAFF
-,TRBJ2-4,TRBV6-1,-,TGTGCCAGCAGTGGGGAGGTAGCCAAAAACATTCAGTACTTC,CASSGEVAKNIQYF
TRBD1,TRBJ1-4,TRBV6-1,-,TGTGCCAGCAGCGAGACAGGGGTTAATCAAAAACTGTTTTTT,CASSETGVNQKLFF
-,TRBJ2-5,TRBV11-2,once,TGTGCCAGCAGCACGGCGGGTAGCGCCCGGGTAGAGACCCAGTACTTC,CASSTAGSARVETQYF
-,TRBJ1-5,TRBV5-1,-,TGCGCCAGCAGCCAGGACAGCGCAGGGCCCCAGCATTTT,CASSQDSAGPQHF
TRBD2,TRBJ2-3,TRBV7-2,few,TGTGCCAGCAGCCCTCAAGCGGGGGCGATCCCAGTTACGCAGTATTTT,CASSPQAGAIPVTQYF
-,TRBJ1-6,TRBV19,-,TGTGCCAGTAGTATAGGGCTTTATAATTCACCCCTCCACTTT,CASSIGLYNSPLHF
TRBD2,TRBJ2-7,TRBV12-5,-,TGTGCTAGTGGTTTTAAGGCTAGCGGCTCTTTTGAGCAGTACTTC,CASGFKASGSFEQYF
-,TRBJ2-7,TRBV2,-,TGTGCCAGCACGATAGGACTATCCTACGAGCAGTACTTC,CASTIGLSYEQYF
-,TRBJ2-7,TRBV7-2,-,TGTGCCAGCAGCCCCACCCTCCGGGAGTCCTTCAACGAGCAGTACTTC,CASSPTLRESFNEQYF
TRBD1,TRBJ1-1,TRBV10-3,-,TGTGCCATCAGTGAAACAGGGGCGAACACTGAAGCTTTCTTT,CAISETGANTEAFF
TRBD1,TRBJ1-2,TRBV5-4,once,TGTGCCAGCAACCTTGGGGACAGGGCCTATGGCTACACCTTC,CASNLGDRAYGYTF
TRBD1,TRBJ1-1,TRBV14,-,TGTGCCAGCAGCCCGACAGGGGGCGTGAACACTGAAGCTTTCTTT,CASSPTGGVNTEAFF
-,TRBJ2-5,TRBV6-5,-,TGTGCCAGCAGCCGCTACAGTGCTGGGGAGACCCAGTACTTC,CASSRYSAGETQYF
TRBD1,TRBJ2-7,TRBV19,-,TGTGCCATACCGACAGGGACCAACGAGCAGTACTTC,CAIPTGTNEQYF
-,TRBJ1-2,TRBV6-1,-,TGTGCCAGCAGTTCCCAGACGGGGAGTGGCTACACCTTC,CASSSQTGSGYTF
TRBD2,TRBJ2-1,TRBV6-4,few,TGTGCCAGCAGTGACGGGACTAGCGCGAACAATGAGCAGTTCTTC,CASSDGTSANNEQFF
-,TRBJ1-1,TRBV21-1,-,TGTGCCAGCAGCAAAGGGAGATCGACTGAAGCTTTCTTT,CASSKGRSTEAFF
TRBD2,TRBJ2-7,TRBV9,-,TGTGCCAGCAGCAAAGCGGGGGGTCCCTACGAGCAGTACTTC,CASSKAGGPYEQYF